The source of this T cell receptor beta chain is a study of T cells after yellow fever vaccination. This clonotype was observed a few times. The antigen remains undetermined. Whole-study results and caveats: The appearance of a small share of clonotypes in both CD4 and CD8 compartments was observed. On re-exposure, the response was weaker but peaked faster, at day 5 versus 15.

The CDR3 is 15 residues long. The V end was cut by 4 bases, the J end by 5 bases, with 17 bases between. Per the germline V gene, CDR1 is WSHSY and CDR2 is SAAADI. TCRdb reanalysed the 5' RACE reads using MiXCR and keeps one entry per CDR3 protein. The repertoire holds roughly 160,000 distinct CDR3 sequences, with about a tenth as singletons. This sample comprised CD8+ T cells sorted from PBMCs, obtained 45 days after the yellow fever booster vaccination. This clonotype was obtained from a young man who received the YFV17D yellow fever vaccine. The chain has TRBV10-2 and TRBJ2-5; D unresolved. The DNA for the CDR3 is TGCGCCAGCAGTGCTGGCAGACCGGGCCGCGAGACCCAGTACTTC. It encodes CASSAGRPGRETQYF.